This is a list of T cell receptor beta chains from one sample in a study of neurological immune-mediated disorders. MiXCR was run by TCRdb on the 5' RACE reads, yielding one entry per CDR3 protein. Of 45,000 to 55,000 distinct CDR3 sequences in the sample, 3% to 4% were seen once. Sequenced: PBMCs. These receptors all come from a man aged 35-49 years with multiple sclerosis. CDR3s include the opening cysteine and the closing phenylalanine or tryptophan. Fields, in order: V gene, clone size, D gene, J gene, CDR3 protein. D genes are given only for firm matches. The size entry is marked missing in some rows and otherwise reads once, few, many or a size class.

>TRBV12-3/TRBV12-4|many|TRBD1|TRBJ2-1
CASRATGGRGLDEQFF
>TRBV24-1|many|TRBD2|TRBJ2-1
CATSDLGLAGDYNEQFF
>TRBV18|few|-|TRBJ1-5
CASSPYRDEQPQHF
>TRBV11-2|few|-|TRBJ2-3
CASSLGTSRTDTQYF
>TRBV5-1|-|-|TRBJ2-6
CASSLEATAFSSGANVLTF
>TRBV5-5|many|TRBD1|TRBJ1-2
CASRPGTVNYGYTF
>TRBV10-2|many|-|TRBJ2-4
CASRSGNSRLAKNIQYF
>TRBV5-5|many|-|TRBJ2-7
CASSRDLTPSYEQYF
>TRBV5-1|many|TRBD1|TRBJ2-2
CASSRQGVTGELFF
>TRBV3-1|many|-|TRBJ1-3
CASSSSSSGNTIYF
>TRBV4-1|-|-|TRBJ1-5
CASSQEGSSNQPQNF
>TRBV3-1|many|-|TRBJ2-5
CASSLHGGTETQYF
>TRBV10-3|many|TRBD1|TRBJ2-7
CAISGGGQDGLYEQYF
>TRBV6-6|many|TRBD1|TRBJ2-7
CASSYSAGGIYEQYF
>TRBV5-1|many|-|TRBJ1-1
CASSSRQHTEAFF
>TRBV20-1|many|-|TRBJ1-6
CSAFRQATNSPLNF
>TRBV20-1|many|-|TRBJ2-4
CSATPSGGVLAKNIQYF
>TRBV4-1|many|-|TRBJ1-3
CASSQITSSGNTIYF
>TRBV5-1|many|TRBD2|TRBJ2-3
CASSSGTSGSTDTQYF
>TRBV20-1|many|-|TRBJ1-1
CSPHGVEGAFF
>TRBV5-1|many|TRBD2|TRBJ2-4
CASSSFSGGAINIQYF
>TRBV6-5|many|-|TRBJ2-7
CASGGTQAGEQYF
>TRBV10-3|many|-|TRBJ2-1
CAIRSLVDTNEQFF
>TRBV5-1|-|-|TRBJ1-6
CASSLGGDPSNSPLNF
>TRBV12-3/TRBV12-4|many|-|TRBJ2-1
CASRQSSYNEQFF
>TRBV12-3/TRBV12-4|many|-|TRBJ1-5
CASSLGENQPQHF
>TRBV20-1|many|TRBD1|TRBJ1-2
CSARGAGGYGYTF
>TRBV5-1|-|TRBD1|TRBJ2-3
CASSQQGTSDTQYF
>TRBV12-3/TRBV12-4|-|TRBD1|TRBJ1-5
CASRPTGGEGGNQPQNF
>TRBV20-1|few|-|TRBJ2-7
CSARDPSRGGNYEQYF
>TRBV10-2|few|-|TRBJ2-2
CASSGVNTGELFF
>TRBV7-6|many|-|TRBJ2-1
CASSLKAPGEQFF
>TRBV29-1|many|-|TRBJ1-1
CSVGGAIFTEAFF
>TRBV5-1|many|-|TRBJ1-3
CASSEDYTIYF
>TRBV2|many|-|TRBJ1-2
CASSFNRPTRGYTF
>TRBV5-8|-|-|TRBJ2-4
CATPRTRWTKNIQYF
>TRBV20-1|many|TRBD2|TRBJ2-1
CSAAGLAGDNEQFF
>TRBV7-3|many|TRBD2|TRBJ2-5
CASSLSPSGVQETQYF
>TRBV28|many|TRBD2|TRBJ2-7
CASTTAGGGAYEQYF
>TRBV4-2|many|-|TRBJ1-1
CASSQGSGTNSHEAFF
>TRBV5-1|many|-|TRBJ2-5
CASSGLVSGDQTQYF
>TRBV3-1|many|-|TRBJ2-2
CASSHQGPGELFF
>TRBV27|many|-|TRBJ1-1
CASRDSGTEAFF
>TRBV5-1|many|TRBD1|TRBJ1-3
CASSSPGQGIRNTIYF
>TRBV2|many|TRBD1|TRBJ1-6
CASRRTGSNSPLHF
>TRBV6-5|many|-|TRBJ2-5
CASSYSIFGGEETQYF
>TRBV7-3|many|TRBD2|TRBJ2-7
CASSYLGGEGYEQYF
>TRBV7-6|many|-|TRBJ2-1
CASSLRTGIFGSGYNEQFF
>TRBV6-6|many|TRBD1|TRBJ2-5
CASSYPQGSGEETQYF
>TRBV5-6|few|TRBD1|TRBJ2-2
CASSLQGAALRTGELFF
>TRBV28|many|TRBD1|TRBJ1-5
CASSYRDRPLQPQHF